This T cell receptor (beta chain) comes out of a study of T cell repertoires in cytomegalovirus infection. Study background: Recently identified HLA-C-restricted CMV epitopes were among the peptides used. Matching HLA type and CMV infection were both indicated by public TCR beta signatures. Findings of the study overall: Carriers of CMV and the relevant HLA type were discriminated by public TCR beta frequency. There were HLA-C-restricted CMV-specific TCR beta clonotypes dominating the ex vivo response.

TCRdb ran MiXCR on the reads and lists one entry per CDR3 protein. Of a few hundred thousand distinct CDR3 sequences listed, approximately 35% are singletons. CDR1 SGHTA and CDR2 FQGNSA come from the germline V gene. This CDR3 has 14 amino acids. V was shortened by 3 bases and J by 4 bases, with 9 bases between the two germline ends. This clonotype was seen only a few times. Its antigen is not known. The TCR comes from a human donor in good health (CMV status not recorded). Some clones in this sample may be carry-over from other donors' samples. The input for sequencing was cultured PBMCs, taken from culture after CMV antigen stimulation. The rearrangement uses TRBV7-2 and TRBJ1-4, with D unresolved. CDR3 coding DNA: TGTGCCAGCAGCTTCCGGGCCGGTAATGAAAAACTGTTTTTT. Its protein product is CASSFRAGNEKLFF.